Listed here are 15 T cell receptor beta chains from one sample, sequenced in a study of cytomegalovirus exposure and HLA in healthy donors. The PCR used 60 Vbeta and 13 Jbeta primers. Measured with immunoSEQ multiplex PCR; TCRdb has only the in-frame clones, and not every one. The sample has some 120,000 clones; 80% to 90% are singletons. The specimen sequenced was PBMCs. All receptors derive from a woman aged 25 to 45 in good health and CMV-seronegative.

The chain carries TRBV30 and TRBJ2-1; a possible D gene is TRBD2 (5 bases). V was shortened by 2 bases and J by 7 bases, with 21 bases between the two germline ends. The CDR3 is 16 amino acids. Germline CDR1 reads GTSNPN; CDR2 reads SVGIG (reference sequence). The DNA for the CDR3 is TGTGCCTGGAGTAAATCCGGCAACCCACTAGGAAATGAGCAGTTCTTC. This translates into CAWSKSGNPLGNEQFF.

The rearrangement links TRBV14 to TRBJ1-2, with D maybe TRBD1 (6 bases). Germline-derived CDR1 and CDR2 are SGHDN and FVKESK. This CDR3 region has 14 residues. V was cut by 1 base and J by 4 bases, with 10 bases left in between. The CDR3 nucleotides read TGTGCCAGCAGCCAAGGATACAGGGCCTATGGCTACACCTTC. Encoded protein: CASSQGYRAYGYTF.

The chain joins TRBV5-1 to TRBJ2-3, with a possible D match to TRBD1 (6 bases). The CDR3 covers 16 residues. V was clipped by 0 bases and J by 2 bases, with 13 bases between them. The V gene's germline CDR1 is SGHRS and CDR2 YFSETQ. As DNA, the CDR3 is TGCGCCAGCAGCTTGGGATTACAGGGTTCCACAGATACGCAGTATTTT. It codes for CASSLGLQGSTDTQYF.

As concerns this clone: Its ends do not fully match the called genes, so a read error is possible. The rearrangement uses TRBV7-7 and TRBJ2-7; TRBD1 agrees at 9 bases. CDR3 length: 14 amino acids. The V gene's germline CDR1 is SSHAT and CDR2 FNYEAQ (reference sequence). The CDR3 nucleotides read TGTGCTAGCAGCCTCTCCGGGACAGGGACCGAGCAGTACTTC. Protein: CASSLSGTGTEQYF.

The V and J genes are TRBV5-1 and TRBJ2-2, with D possibly TRBD2 on 6 matching bases. Germline values: CDR1 SGHRS, CDR2 YFSETQ. CDR3 length: 14 amino acids. Trimming removed 6 bases at V and 0 bases at J, with 9 bases between. The DNA for the CDR3 is TGCGCCAGCAAGCGGGTGCCGAACACCGGGGAGCTGTTTTTT. Translated: CASKRVPNTGELFF.

V usage is TRBV18 and J usage is TRBJ2-7, with TRBD2 identical over 7 bases. Germline lookup yields CDR1 KGHSH and CDR2 LQKENI. The V segment lost 2 bases and the J segment 3 bases; nucleotides outside the gene matches: 10. CDR3 size: 16 residues. CDR3 residues: CASSPRPGPGGYEQYF. DNA for the CDR3: TGTGCCAGCTCACCAAGGCCGGGGCCGGGGGGCTACGAGCAGTACTTC.

This clone was detected once. The V and J genes are TRBV7-9 and TRBJ2-7, with a tentative D call TRBD2 (6 bases). This CDR3 comprises 16 residues. V lost 5 bases, J lost 3 bases, and 20 bases lay in between. Germline V gene sequence: CDR1 SEHNR, CDR2 FQNEAQ (reference sequence). This CDR3 is CASSPRRAGSSYEQYF. The CDR3 DNA sequence: TGTGCCAGCAGCCCACGCCGGGCGGGGAGTAGCTACGAGCAGTACTTC. Full variable domain (missing parts from reference TRBV7-9 and TRBJ2-7): DTGVSQNPRHKITKRGQNVTFRCDPISEHNRLYWYRQTLGQGPEFLTYFQNEAQLEKSRLLSDRFSAERPKGSFSTLEIQRTEQGDSAMYLCASSPRRAGSSYEQYFGPGTRLTVT.

This chain joins TRBV11-3 and TRBJ2-7, with TRBD2 identical over 13 bases. Germline V gene data show CDR1 as SGHNT and CDR2 as YENEEA. V lost 0 bases, J lost 3 bases, and 5 bases stayed unmatched. The CDR3 spans 17 residues. This chain's CDR3 is CASSLELAGGQVYEQYF. The CDR3 bases are TGTGCCAGCAGCTTAGAACTAGCGGGAGGGCAAGTCTACGAGCAGTACTTC. The whole variable domain, filled in from reference TRBV11-3 and TRBJ2-7, reads EAGVVQSPRYKIIEKKQPVAFWCNPISGHNTLYWYLQNLGQGPELLIRYENEEAVDDSQLPKDRFSAERLKGVDSTLKIQPAELGDSAVYLCASSLELAGGQVYEQYFGPGTRLTVT.

J is TRBJ2-7 and V is TRBV6-5; 7 nucleotides agree with TRBD1. This CDR3 spans 14 amino acids. Germline trimming cut 6 bases from V and 2 bases from J; bases unmatched to any gene: 7. Germline V gene data show CDR1 as MNHEY and CDR2 as SVGAGI. The CDR3 region has the DNA TGTGCCAGCAGGCGAATACAGGGGACCTACGAGCAGTACTTC. Translating it yields CASRRIQGTYEQYF.

The chain is built from TRBV5-1 and TRBJ2-7; 7 positions match TRBD1. Looked up from germline, CDR1 is SGHRS and CDR2 is YFSETQ. The CDR3 covers 14 residues. Trimming removed 3 bases from V and 2 bases from J; junction bases left unmatched: 5. CDR3 nucleotides: TGCGCCAGCAGCTGGACAGGAACCACCTACGAGCAGTACTTC. Residues: CASSWTGTTYEQYF. Full variable domain (remainder filled in from reference TRBV5-1 and TRBJ2-7): KAGVTQTPRYLIKTRGQQVTLSCSPISGHRSVSWYQQTPGQGLQFLFEYFSETQRNKGNFPGRFSGRQFSNSRSEMNVSTLELGDSALYLCASSWTGTTYEQYFGPGTRLTVT.

The chain carries TRBV18 and TRBJ2-3; TRBD1 aligns across 10 bases. V trimming: 3 bases; J trimming: 4 bases; junction bases outside the gene matches: 13. Germline CDR1 reads KGHSH; CDR2 reads LQKENI. The CDR3 spans 18 residues. As DNA, the CDR3 is TGTGCCAGCTCACCGGTCGACCGGGGACAGGGGTTTCCAGATACGCAGTATTTT. Translation: CASSPVDRGQGFPDTQYF. The full variable domain, completed using reference TRBV18 and TRBJ2-3, is NAGVMQNPRHLVRRRGQEARLRCSPMKGHSHVYWYRQLPEEGLKFMVYLQKENIIDESGMPKERFSAEFPKEGPSILRIQQVVRGDSAAYFCASSPVDRGQGFPDTQYFGPGTRLTVL.

As DNA, the CDR3 is TGTGCCAGCTCTACAGGTATAGCGGGGGCGTCTGATACGCAGTATTTT. It is translated as CASSTGIAGASDTQYF. This rearrangement joins TRBV18 to TRBJ2-3; TRBD2 matches 9 bases. Trimming at V came to 6 bases and at J to 6 bases, leaving 13 bases not matched to a gene. The CDR3 consists of 16 residues. CDR1 is KGHSH, CDR2 LQKENI, per germline.

CDR3 sequence (DNA): TGTGCCAGCAGTGCCTGGGGAAGGGGGAATTCACCCCTCCACTTT. Protein product: CASSAWGRGNSPLHF. V and J are TRBV6-1 and TRBJ1-6; D might be TRBD1 (6 bases). V dropped 4 bases and J dropped 7 bases, with 14 bases sitting between them. There are 15 residues in the CDR3. Germline V CDR1 and CDR2: MNHNS, SASEGT.

V usage is TRBV9 and J usage is TRBJ2-3; 9 bases match TRBD2. Losses at the gene ends were 0 bases for V and 1 base for J; bases not matched to a gene: 9. This CDR3 has 18 residues. Germline lookup yields CDR1 SGDLS and CDR2 YYNGEE. The CDR3 loop is CASSVAPGASGGTDTQYF. The CDR3 DNA is TGTGCCAGCAGCGTAGCCCCTGGGGCTAGCGGGGGCACAGATACGCAGTATTTT.

The chain joins TRBV5-1 to TRBJ1-2, with 10 bases fitting TRBD1. V shed 4 bases and J 4 bases; nucleotides not matched to a gene: 4. Germline lookup yields CDR1 SGHRS and CDR2 YFSETQ. The CDR3 loop spans 14 amino acids. The CDR3: CASSPGQGTYGYTF. The CDR3 DNA follows: TGCGCCAGCAGCCCGGGACAGGGGACCTATGGCTACACCTTC.